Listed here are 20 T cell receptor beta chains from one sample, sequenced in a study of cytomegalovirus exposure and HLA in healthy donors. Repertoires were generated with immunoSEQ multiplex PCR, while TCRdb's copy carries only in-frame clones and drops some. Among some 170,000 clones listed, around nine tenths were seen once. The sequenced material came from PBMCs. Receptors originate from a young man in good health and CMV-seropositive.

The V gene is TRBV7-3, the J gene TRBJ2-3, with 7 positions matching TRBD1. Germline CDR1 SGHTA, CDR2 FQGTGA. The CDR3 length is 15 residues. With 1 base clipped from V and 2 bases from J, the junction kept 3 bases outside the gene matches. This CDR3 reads CASSLMGQSTDTQYF. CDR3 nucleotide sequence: TGTGCCAGCAGCTTAATGGGACAGTCCACAGATACGCAGTATTTT.

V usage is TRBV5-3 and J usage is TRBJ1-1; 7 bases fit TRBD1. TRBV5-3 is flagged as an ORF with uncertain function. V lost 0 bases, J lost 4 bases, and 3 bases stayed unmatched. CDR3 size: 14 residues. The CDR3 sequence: CARSLEGAVTEAFF. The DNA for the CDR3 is TGTGCCAGAAGCTTGGAGGGGGCGGTCACTGAAGCTTTCTTT.

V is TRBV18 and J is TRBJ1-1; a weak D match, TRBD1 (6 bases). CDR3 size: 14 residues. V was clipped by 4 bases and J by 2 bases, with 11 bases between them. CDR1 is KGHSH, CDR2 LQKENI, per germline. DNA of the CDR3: TGTGCCAGCTCACGAACAGGGTTTAACACTGAAGCTTTCTTT. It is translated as CASSRTGFNTEAFF.

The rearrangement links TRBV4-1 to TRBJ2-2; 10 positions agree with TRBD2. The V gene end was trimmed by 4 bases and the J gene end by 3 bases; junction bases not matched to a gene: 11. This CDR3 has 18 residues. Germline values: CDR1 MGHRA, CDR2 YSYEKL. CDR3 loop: CASSLEAPSGSDTGELFF. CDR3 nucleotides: TGCGCCAGCAGCCTCGAGGCCCCTAGCGGGAGCGACACCGGGGAGCTGTTTTTT.

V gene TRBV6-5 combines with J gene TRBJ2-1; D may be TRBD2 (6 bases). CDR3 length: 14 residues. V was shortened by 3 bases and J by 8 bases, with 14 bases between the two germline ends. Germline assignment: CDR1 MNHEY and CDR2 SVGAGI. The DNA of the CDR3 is TGTGCCAGCAGTTATAGGCTAGCGTACTATGAGCAGTTCTTC. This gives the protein CASSYRLAYYEQFF.

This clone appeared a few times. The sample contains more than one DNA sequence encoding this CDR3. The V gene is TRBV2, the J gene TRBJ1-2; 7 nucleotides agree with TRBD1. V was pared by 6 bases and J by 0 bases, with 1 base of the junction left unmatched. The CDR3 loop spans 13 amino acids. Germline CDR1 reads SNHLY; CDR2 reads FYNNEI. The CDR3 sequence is CASRDRPNYGYTF. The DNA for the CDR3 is TGTGCCAGCAGGGACAGGCCTAACTATGGCTACACCTTC.

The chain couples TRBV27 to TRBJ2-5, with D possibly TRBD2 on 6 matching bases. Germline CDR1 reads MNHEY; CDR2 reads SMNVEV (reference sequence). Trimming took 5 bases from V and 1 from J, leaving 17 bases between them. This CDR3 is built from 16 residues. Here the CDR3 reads CASSPSDYLFQETQYF. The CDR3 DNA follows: TGTGCCAGCAGTCCCTCGGACTATCTATTCCAAGAGACCCAGTACTTC.

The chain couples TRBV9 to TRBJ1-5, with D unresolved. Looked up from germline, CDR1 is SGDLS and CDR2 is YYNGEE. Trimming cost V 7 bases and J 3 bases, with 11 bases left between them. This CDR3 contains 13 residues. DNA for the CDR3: TGTGCCAGCGGGGTAGAACCCAATCAGCCCCAGCATTTT. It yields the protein CASGVEPNQPQHF. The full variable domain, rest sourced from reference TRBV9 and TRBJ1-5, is DSGVTQTPKHLITATGQRVTLRCSPRSGDLSVYWYQQSLDQGLQFLIQYYNGEERAKGNILERFSAQQFPDLHSELNLSSLELGDSALYFCASGVEPNQPQHFGDGTRLSIL.

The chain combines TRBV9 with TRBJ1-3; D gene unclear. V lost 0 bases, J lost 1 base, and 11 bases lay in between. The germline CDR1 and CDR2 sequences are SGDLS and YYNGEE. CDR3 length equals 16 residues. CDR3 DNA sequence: TGTGCCAGCAGCGTAGGTCTAAGGACGTCTGGAAACACCATATATTTT. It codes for CASSVGLRTSGNTIYF.

The chain's CDR3 is CASRRPGAYEQYF. Written as DNA, the CDR3 is TGTGCCAGCAGGCGGCCGGGAGCCTACGAGCAGTACTTC. The chain combines TRBV2 with TRBJ2-7, with a tentative D call TRBD2 (6 bases). The CDR3 totals 13 residues. Germline CDR1 SNHLY, CDR2 FYNNEI. Trimming took off 6 bases at V and 2 bases at J, with 11 bases between the two ends.

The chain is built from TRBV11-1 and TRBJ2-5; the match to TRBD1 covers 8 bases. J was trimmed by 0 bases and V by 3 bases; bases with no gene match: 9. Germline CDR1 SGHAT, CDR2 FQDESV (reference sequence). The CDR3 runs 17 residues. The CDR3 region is CASSFSRGTGNQETQYF. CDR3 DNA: TGTGCCAGCAGCTTCTCCCGAGGGACAGGCAACCAAGAGACCCAGTACTTC.

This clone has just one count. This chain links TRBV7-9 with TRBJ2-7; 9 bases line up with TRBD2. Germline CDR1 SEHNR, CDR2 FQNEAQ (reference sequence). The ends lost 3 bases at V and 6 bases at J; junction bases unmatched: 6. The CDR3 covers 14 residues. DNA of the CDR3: TGTGCCAGCAGCTTCGGACTAGCGTGGGGCGAGCAGTACTTC. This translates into CASSFGLAWGEQYF.

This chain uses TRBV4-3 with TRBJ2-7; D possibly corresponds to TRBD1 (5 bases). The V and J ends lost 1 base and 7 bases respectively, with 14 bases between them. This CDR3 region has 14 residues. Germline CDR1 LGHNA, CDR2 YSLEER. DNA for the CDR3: TGCGCCAGCAGCCAAGGGTGGGGCCTGGGGGAGCAGTACTTC. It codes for CASSQGWGLGEQYF.

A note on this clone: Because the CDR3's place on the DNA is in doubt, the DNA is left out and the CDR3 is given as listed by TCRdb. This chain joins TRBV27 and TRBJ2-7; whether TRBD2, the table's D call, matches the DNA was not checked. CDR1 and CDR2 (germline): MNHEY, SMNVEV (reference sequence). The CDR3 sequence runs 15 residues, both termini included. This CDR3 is CASSFRGRRGDEQYF.

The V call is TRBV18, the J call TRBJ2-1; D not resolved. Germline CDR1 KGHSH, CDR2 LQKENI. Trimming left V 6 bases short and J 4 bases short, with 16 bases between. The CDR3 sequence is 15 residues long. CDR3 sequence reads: CASSDKRETYNEQFF. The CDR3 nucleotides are TGTGCCAGCTCTGATAAGCGCGAAACGTACAATGAGCAGTTCTTC.

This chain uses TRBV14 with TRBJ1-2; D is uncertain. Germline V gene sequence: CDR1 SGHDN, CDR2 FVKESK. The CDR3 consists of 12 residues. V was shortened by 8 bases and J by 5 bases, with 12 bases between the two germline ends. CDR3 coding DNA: TGTGCCAGCTCCTCGGGCCGGTATGGCTACACCTTC. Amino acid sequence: CASSSGRYGYTF. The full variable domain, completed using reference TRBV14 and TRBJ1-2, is EAGVTQFPSHSVIEKGQTVTLRCDPISGHDNLYWYRRVMGKEIKFLLHFVKESKQDESGMPNNRFLAERTGGTYSTLKVQPAELEDSGVYFCASSSGRYGYTFGSGTRLTVV.

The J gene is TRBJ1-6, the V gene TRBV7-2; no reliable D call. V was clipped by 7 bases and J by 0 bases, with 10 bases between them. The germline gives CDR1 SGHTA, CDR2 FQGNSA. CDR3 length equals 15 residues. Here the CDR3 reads CASTLDVSYNSPLHF. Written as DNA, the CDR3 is TGTGCCAGCACCCTGGACGTCTCCTATAATTCACCCCTCCACTTT. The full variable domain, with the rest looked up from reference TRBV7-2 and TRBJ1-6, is GAGVSQSPSNKVTEKGKDVELRCDPISGHTALYWYRQSLGQGLEFLIYFQGNSAPDKSGLPSDRFSAERTGGSVSTLTIQRTQQEDSAVYLCASTLDVSYNSPLHFGNGTRLTVT.

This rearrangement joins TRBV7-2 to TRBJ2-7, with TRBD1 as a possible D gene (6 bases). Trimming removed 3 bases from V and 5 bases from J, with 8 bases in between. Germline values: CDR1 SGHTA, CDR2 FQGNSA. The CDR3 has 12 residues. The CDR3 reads CASSLYRDEQYF. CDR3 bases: TGTGCCAGCAGCTTGTACAGGGACGAGCAGTACTTC.

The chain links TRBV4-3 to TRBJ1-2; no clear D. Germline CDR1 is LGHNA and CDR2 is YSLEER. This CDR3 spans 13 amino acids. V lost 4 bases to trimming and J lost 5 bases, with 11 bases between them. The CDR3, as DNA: TGCGCCAGCAGCCGAGGGAGTGGGTATGGCTACACCTTC. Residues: CASSRGSGYGYTF.

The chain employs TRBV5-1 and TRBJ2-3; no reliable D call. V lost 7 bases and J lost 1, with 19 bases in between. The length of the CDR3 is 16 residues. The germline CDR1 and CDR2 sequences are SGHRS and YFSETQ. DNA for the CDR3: TGCGCCAGCCGGCCGGGTGGTGGATCAGGCACAGATACGCAGTATTTT. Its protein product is CASRPGGGSGTDTQYF.